The clone carrying this TCR beta chain was seen many times. Exclusion covered patients with other autoimmune diseases or uncontrolled infections (as well as pregnancy or lactation). RNA transcripts were the template, and TCR beta CDR3 regions were amplified from them. The workflow started with a first-round RT-PCR run with HTBI primers and then moved on to a second-round multiplex PCR. One entry per CDR3 protein, called by TCRdb with MiXCR from the multiplex PCR reads. Of roughly 230,000 distinct CDR3 sequences in the sample, 20% to 25% were seen once. The ends lost 4 bases at V and 7 bases at J; junction bases unmatched: 18. CDR1 and CDR2 from the germline V gene are MNHNS and SASEGT. This CDR3 region has 19 residues. The data originate from a study of Graves' ophthalmopathy and Graves' hyperthyroidism.

The V and J genes are TRBV6-1 and TRBJ2-5; 13 bases align to TRBD2. This clonotype originated in a woman aged 50 to 60 with Graves' ophthalmopathy. Sequencing used peripheral blood. CDR3 residues: CASSASPGLAGEGKGTQYF. Here the CDR3 DNA reads TGTGCCAGCAGTGCATCCCCCGGACTAGCGGGAGAGGGGAAAGGGACCCAGTACTTC.